This T cell receptor (beta chain) was documented in a study of CD4 and CD8 cells across lung adenocarcinoma regions. Donors had localized lung adenocarcinoma, a non-small cell lung cancer. With respect to this clonotype: No DNA is shown, since the ends of the CDR3 on it are uncertain; the CDR3 is the one TCRdb lists.

TCRdb re-derived calls from the PCR reads in MiXCR, one entry per CDR3 protein. The table includes about 16,000 distinct CDR3 sequences, roughly three fifths detected once. The germline CDR1 and CDR2 sequences are MNHEY and SVGAGI. The CDR3 is 13 amino acids in total, end residues counted. The clonotype comes from a female donor with lung adenocarcinoma. The CD4 and CD8 labels of this study may be unreliable. The chain recombines TRBV6-5 with TRBJ2-7; no check of the table's D call, TRBD1, against the DNA was made. The specimen was CD8+ T cells from the center of a lung tumor. This CDR3 is CASILGQWGEQYF.